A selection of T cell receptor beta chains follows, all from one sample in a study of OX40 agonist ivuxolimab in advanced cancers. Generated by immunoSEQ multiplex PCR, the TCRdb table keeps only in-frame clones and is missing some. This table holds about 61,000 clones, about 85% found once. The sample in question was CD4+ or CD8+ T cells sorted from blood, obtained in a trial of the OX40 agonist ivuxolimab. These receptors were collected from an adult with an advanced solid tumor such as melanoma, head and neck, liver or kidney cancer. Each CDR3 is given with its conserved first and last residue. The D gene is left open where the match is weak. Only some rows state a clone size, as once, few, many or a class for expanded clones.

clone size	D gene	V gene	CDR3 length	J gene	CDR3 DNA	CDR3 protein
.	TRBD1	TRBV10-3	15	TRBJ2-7	TGTGCCATCAGGCAGGGGACAGGGGGTAATGAGGCGCAGTACTTC	CAIRQGTGGNEAQYF
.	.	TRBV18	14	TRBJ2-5	TGTGCCAGCTCACCACCGGCAGGGTGGGAGACCCAGTACTTC	CASSPPAGWETQYF
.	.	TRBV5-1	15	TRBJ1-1	TGCGCCAGCAGGCCAACCGGGACAAGAAACACTGAAGCTTTCTTT	CASRPTGTRNTEAFF
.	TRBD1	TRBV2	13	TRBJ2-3	TGTGCCATTGAGACAGGGAGCACAGATACGCAGTATTTT	CAIETGSTDTQYF
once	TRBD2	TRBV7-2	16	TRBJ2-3	TGTGCCAGCAGCTTAGGACTAGCGGGGGGCACAGATACGCAGTATTTT	CASSLGLAGGTDTQYF
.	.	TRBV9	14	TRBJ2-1	TGTGCCAGCAGCGTAGCTTCGGGGGACAATGAGCAGTTCTTC	CASSVASGDNEQFF
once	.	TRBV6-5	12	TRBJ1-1	TGTGCCAGCAGTTCGACAGACACTGAAGCTTTCTTT	CASSSTDTEAFF
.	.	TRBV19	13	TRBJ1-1	TGTGCCAGTAGTAATATGGCGGGCACTGAAGCTTTCTTT	CASSNMAGTEAFF
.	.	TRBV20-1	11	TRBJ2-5	TGCAGTGCTACGCTTCAAGAGACCCAGTACTTC	CSATLQETQYF
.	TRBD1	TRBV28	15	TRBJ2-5	TGTGCCAGCAACAACTTGGGGGACAGCCAAGAGACCCAGTACTTC	CASNNLGDSQETQYF
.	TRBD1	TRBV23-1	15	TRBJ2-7	TGCGCCAGCAGTCAACGGGACAGGAGTTCCTACGAGCAGTACTTC	CASSQRDRSSYEQYF
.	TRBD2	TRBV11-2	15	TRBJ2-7	TGTGCCAGCAACCTCTTCGGGGGGGGCACCTACGAGCAGTACTTC	CASNLFGGGTYEQYF
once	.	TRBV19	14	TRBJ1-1	TGTGCCAGTAGTCTCTTACACTTGAACACTGAAGCTTTCTTT	CASSLLHLNTEAFF
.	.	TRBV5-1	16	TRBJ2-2	TGCGCCAGCAGCCCAGCAGGACAAGCGAACACCGGGGAGCTGTTTTTT	CASSPAGQANTGELFF
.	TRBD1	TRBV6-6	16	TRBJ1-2	TGTGCCAGCCTTAACGGGAGACAGGGGGGGGTCTATGGCTACACCTTC	CASLNGRQGGVYGYTF
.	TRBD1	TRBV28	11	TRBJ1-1	TGTGCCAGCAGTTACTCGACGGACAGGTTCTTT	CASSYSTDRFF
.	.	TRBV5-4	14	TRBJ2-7	TGTGCCAGCAGCCCCCGGGCGGATTCCTACGAGCAGTACTTC	CASSPRADSYEQYF
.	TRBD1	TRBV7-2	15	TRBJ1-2	TGTGCCAGCAGCTTAGACAGGGGGCGTTTCTATGGCTACACCTTC	CASSLDRGRFYGYTF
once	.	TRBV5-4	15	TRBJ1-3	TGTGCCAGCAGCTTGAGTGGCGGCTCTGGAAACACCATATATTTT	CASSLSGGSGNTIYF
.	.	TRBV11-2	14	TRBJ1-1	TGTGCCAGCAGCTTAGGGGCCCGCAACACTGAAGCTTTCTTT	CASSLGARNTEAFF
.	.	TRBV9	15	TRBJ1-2	TGTGCCAGCAGCGTATTGCCGGGTAGGAACTATGGCTACACCTTC	CASSVLPGRNYGYTF
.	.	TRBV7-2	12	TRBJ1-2	TGTGCCAGCAGCTTAAACAGCTATGGCTACACCTTC	CASSLNSYGYTF
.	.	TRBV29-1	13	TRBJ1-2	TGCAGCGTCCCCCACCCGGGGGCCGGTGGCTACACCTTC	CSVPHPGAGGYTF
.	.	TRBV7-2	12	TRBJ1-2	TGTGCCAGCACCTCGCCCTGGGTCGGCTACACCTTC	CASTSPWVGYTF
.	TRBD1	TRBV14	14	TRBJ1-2	TGTGCCAGCAGCCAGAAGAAGACAGGGTATGGCTACACCTTC	CASSQKKTGYGYTF
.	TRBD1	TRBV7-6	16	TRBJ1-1	TGTGCCAGCAGCTCGGGACCAACAGGGGTGAACACTGAAGCTTTCTTT	CASSSGPTGVNTEAFF
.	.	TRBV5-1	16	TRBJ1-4	TGCGCCAGCAGCCCGGGCGACGCGCGGACTAATGAAAAACTGTTTTTT	CASSPGDARTNEKLFF
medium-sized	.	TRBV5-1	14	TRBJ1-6	TGCGCCAGCAGCCCCGGCCACGAGGGTTCACCCCTCCACTTT	CASSPGHEGSPLHF
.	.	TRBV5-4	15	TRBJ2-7	TGTGCCAGCAGCTTGGTCCGGGCCAGGGCCTACGAGCAGTACTTC	CASSLVRARAYEQYF
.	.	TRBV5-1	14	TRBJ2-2	TGCGCCAGCGACGGGGGGACAAACACCGGGGAGCTGTTTTTT	CASDGGTNTGELFF
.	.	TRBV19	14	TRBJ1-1	TGTGCCAGTAGTATTGCTGCGGGTGGCAAGAGAGCTTTCTTT	CASSIAAGGKRAFF
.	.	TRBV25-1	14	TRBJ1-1	TGTGCCAGCAGTGCACGGGGCCGGAACACTGAAGCTTTCTTT	CASSARGRNTEAFF
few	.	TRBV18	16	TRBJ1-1	TGTGCCAGCTCCGATGGGGCAGGGATAGGGAACACTGAAGCTTTCTTT	CASSDGAGIGNTEAFF
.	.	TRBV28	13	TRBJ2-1	TGTGCCAGCACCCCCTCAGTTGGCCCTGAGCAGTTCTTC	CASTPSVGPEQFF
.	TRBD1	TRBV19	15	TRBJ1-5	TGTGCCAGTAGTATGGGACAGGGGAAGGGTCAGCCCCAGCATTTT	CASSMGQGKGQPQHF
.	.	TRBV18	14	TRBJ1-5	TGTGCCAGCTCACCAGGGGGGGGCAATCAGCCCCAGCATTTT	CASSPGGGNQPQHF
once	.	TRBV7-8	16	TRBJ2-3	TGTGCCAGCAGCTTACCCCGGGAATTTGGCACAGATACGCAGTATTTT	CASSLPREFGTDTQYF
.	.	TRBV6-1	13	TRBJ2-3	TGTGCCAGCAGTGAGCCCCCTACAGATACGCAGTATTTT	CASSEPPTDTQYF
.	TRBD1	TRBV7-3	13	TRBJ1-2	TGTGCCAGCAGCGACAGGGGAGGCTATGGCTACACCTTC	CASSDRGGYGYTF
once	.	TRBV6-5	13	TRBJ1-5	TGTGCCAGCAGTTCCACAGGGTACCAGCCCCAGCATTTT	CASSSTGYQPQHF
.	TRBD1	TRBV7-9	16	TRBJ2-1	TGTGCCAGCAGGTTGATGGGACAGAGCTCCTACAATGAGCAGTTCTTC	CASRLMGQSSYNEQFF
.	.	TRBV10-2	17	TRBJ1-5	TGCGCCAGCAGTGAGTCATACCGCGGGCCCCTCCGTCAGCCCCAGCATTTT	CASSESYRGPLRQPQHF
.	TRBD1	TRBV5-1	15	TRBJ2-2	TGCGCCAGCAGCTTGAACAGGGGGGACACCGGGGAGCTGTTTTTT	CASSLNRGDTGELFF
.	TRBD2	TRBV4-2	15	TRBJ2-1	TGTGCCAGCAGCCCCGGGGAGGGCCCCTACAATGAGCAGTTCTTC	CASSPGEGPYNEQFF
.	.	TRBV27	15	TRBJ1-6	TGTGCCAGCAACCCGACCCAAACGGGGAATTCACCCCTCCACTTT	CASNPTQTGNSPLHF
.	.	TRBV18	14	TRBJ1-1	TGTGCCAGCTCCGAAAGACAGCAGAACACTGAAGCTTTCTTT	CASSERQQNTEAFF
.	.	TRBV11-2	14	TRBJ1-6	TGTGCCAGCAGCAAGCAAACGGGGAATTCACCCCTCCACTTT	CASSKQTGNSPLHF
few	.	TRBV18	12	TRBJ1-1	TGTGCCAGCTCACCGGGCAGGACTGAAGCTTTCTTT	CASSPGRTEAFF
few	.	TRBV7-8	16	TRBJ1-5	TGTGCCAGCAGCTTAAGAGTGAGAGGAAACAATCAGCCCCAGCATTTT	CASSLRVRGNNQPQHF
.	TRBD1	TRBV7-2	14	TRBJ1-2	TGTGCCAGCAGCTCGGGACAGGGAATCGAGGGCTACACCTTC	CASSSGQGIEGYTF
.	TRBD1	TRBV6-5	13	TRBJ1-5	TGTGCCAGCAGTCCAGGGGGCGGCCAGCCCCAGCATTTT	CASSPGGGQPQHF
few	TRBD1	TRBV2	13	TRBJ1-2	TGTGCCAGCAGCTACCGGGACAGGGACGGCTACACCTTC	CASSYRDRDGYTF
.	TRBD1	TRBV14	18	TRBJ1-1	TGTGCCAGCAGCCAATTCCGGGGACAGGGGAGACGGGGCACTGAAGCTTTCTTT	CASSQFRGQGRRGTEAFF
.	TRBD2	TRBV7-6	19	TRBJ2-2	TGTGCCAGCAGCAGCCGACTAGCGGGGGGGTATCGGGTCACCGGGGAGCTGTTTTTT	CASSSRLAGGYRVTGELFF
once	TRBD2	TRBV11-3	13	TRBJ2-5	TGTGCCAGCAGCTTGGGAGGGTGGAAGACCCAGTACTTC	CASSLGGWKTQYF
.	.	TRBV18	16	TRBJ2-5	TGTGCCAGCTCACCACCGTCTTCCAGGAGACAAGAGACCCAGTACTTC	CASSPPSSRRQETQYF
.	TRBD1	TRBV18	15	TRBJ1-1	TGTGCCAGCTCACTACAGGGGGCCAGAAACACTGAAGCTTTCTTT	CASSLQGARNTEAFF
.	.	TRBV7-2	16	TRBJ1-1	TGTGCCAGCAGCTTAGGAGCAGGGTCGGCGAACACTGAAGCTTTCTTT	CASSLGAGSANTEAFF
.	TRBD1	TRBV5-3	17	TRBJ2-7	TGTGCCAGAAGCCCAGAGGGACAGCCACAAACGTCGTATGAGCAGTACTTC	CARSPEGQPQTSYEQYF
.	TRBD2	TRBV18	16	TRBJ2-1	TGTGCCAGCTCACCATCGTCTAGCGGGTTTTACAATGAGCAGTTCTTC	CASSPSSSGFYNEQFF